Below are 11 T cell receptor beta chains sequenced from a single sample in a study of blood T cell repertoires in COVID-19. The data were produced by immunoSEQ multiplex PCR, yet TCRdb's version contains in-frame clones alone and is incomplete. The sample carries about 260,000 clones, 88% recorded once. Material for sequencing was peripheral blood. These receptors all stem from a man aged 55-75 years who had recovered from COVID-19.

The V gene is TRBV11-1, the J gene TRBJ2-3; 7 nucleotides align to TRBD1. The CDR3 is 15 residues long. The trim removed 2 bases at V and 2 bases at J, leaving 4 bases unmatched. Per germline, CDR1 SGHAT and CDR2 FQDESV (reference sequence). CDR3 in amino acids: CASSLLGQFTDTQYF. CDR3 nucleotide sequence: TGTGCCAGCAGCTTATTGGGACAGTTCACAGATACGCAGTATTTT.

V gene TRBV5-1 combines with J gene TRBJ1-4, with a weak D call TRBD1 (5 bases). Germline values: CDR1 SGHRS, CDR2 YFSETQ. V was shortened by 7 bases and J by 2 bases, with 18 bases between the two germline ends. The CDR3 has 16 amino acids. The CDR3 bases are TGCGCCAGCTCGGGGGAACTACAGGCGACTAATGAAAAACTGTTTTTT. Its protein is CASSGELQATNEKLFF.

CDR3 sequence: CASSQEGGYPGNTIYF. CDR3 coding DNA: TGTGCCAGCAGCCAAGAGGGGGGGTATCCTGGAAACACCATATATTTT. The V and J genes are TRBV3-1 (or the pseudogene TRBV3-2) and TRBJ1-3, with D perhaps TRBD1 (5 bases). This CDR3 spans 16 amino acids. Trimming removed 0 bases from V and 2 bases from J, with 11 bases in between. Per the germline V gene, CDR1 is LGHDT and CDR2 is YNNKEL (reference sequence).

The chain uses TRBV6-5 and TRBJ2-1, with TRBD1 identical over 7 bases. Germline loops: CDR1 MNHEY, CDR2 SVGAGI. Unmatched junction bases numbered 10, after V lost 10 bases and J lost 4 bases. This CDR3 is built from 14 residues. CDR3 sequence: CATMTGNYYNEQFF. The CDR3 DNA reads TGTGCCACGATGACAGGGAACTATTACAATGAGCAGTTCTTC.

The chain has TRBV4-1 and TRBJ1-1; no clear D. This CDR3 spans 14 amino acids. Trimming shortened V by 4 bases and J by 5 bases, and 14 bases separated the two germline ends. Germline CDR1 reads MGHRA; CDR2 reads YSYEKL. For the CDR3, the DNA is TGCGCCAGCAGCCCCGGGTTCGGTGGGACTGAAGCTTTCTTT. This encodes CASSPGFGGTEAFF.

CDR3 protein: CASSQTGLSEAFF. CDR3 DNA: TGTGCCAGCAGTCAGACAGGGCTTTCTGAAGCTTTCTTT. The V call is TRBV2, the J call TRBJ1-1; 7 nucleotides line up with TRBD1. From germline, CDR1 is SNHLY and CDR2 FYNNEI. V shed 5 bases and J 6 bases; nucleotides not matched to a gene: 6. This CDR3 has 13 residues.

The chain couples TRBV9 to TRBJ1-2, with D tentatively TRBD1 (6 bases). Germline loops: CDR1 SGDLS, CDR2 YYNGEE. The CDR3 is 15 amino acids. Deletions cut 3 bases from V and 3 bases from J, with 15 bases between. The CDR3 DNA follows: TGTGCCAGCAGCGCCGAGGGGGGGCGTCACTATGGCTACACCTTC. Translation gives CASSAEGGRHYGYTF.

V usage is TRBV6-5 and J usage is TRBJ1-2; 7 bases align to TRBD1. The V and J ends lost 4 bases and 4 bases, in that order; junction bases with no gene match: 3. There are 13 residues in the CDR3. Germline V gene data show CDR1 as MNHEY and CDR2 as SVGAGI. DNA for the CDR3: TGTGCCAGCAGTTTGACAGGGATCTATGGCTACACCTTC. As protein: CASSLTGIYGYTF.

This chain links TRBV7-8 with TRBJ2-5; TRBD2 matches 9 bases. This CDR3 is built from 14 residues. V shed 8 bases, J shed 4 bases, and the junction held 8 bases outside the gene matches. The germline V gene has CDR1 SGHVS and CDR2 FQNEAQ. CDR3 sequence (DNA): TGTGCCAGCGGCCGAGCGGGGGGACCAGAGACCCAGTACTTC. Translating gives CASGRAGGPETQYF.

V usage is TRBV4-2 and J usage is TRBJ2-2; D unclear. CDR1 LGHNA and CDR2 YNFKEQ come from the germline V gene. The CDR3 spans 16 residues. The V and J ends lost 2 bases and 0 bases respectively, with 10 bases between them. This CDR3 is CASSQFLQANTGELFF. For the CDR3, the DNA is TGTGCCAGCAGCCAATTTTTGCAGGCGAACACCGGGGAGCTGTTTTTT.

This chain connects TRBV7-6 to TRBJ2-5; 9 bases map to TRBD2. Germline assignment: CDR1 SGHVS and CDR2 FNYEAQ. V was clipped by 6 bases and J by 2 bases; unmatched bases: 7. This CDR3 is 15 amino acids long. This CDR3 reads CASSPGGGVQETQYF. CDR3 nucleotides: TGTGCCAGCAGTCCGGGCGGGGGGGTTCAAGAGACCCAGTACTTC.